This T cell receptor (beta chain) was sequenced in a study of shared clonotypes between healthy human individuals. Study as a whole: Donors consisted of two women and a few men between 18 and 49.

An assay was performed, and its level was deep. Sequenced by immunoSEQ multiplex PCR; TCRdb stores in-frame clones only, minus some. Here the sample spans a few million clones, more than 85% being singletons. Study-level findings and limits: Generation probability values for non-shared clonotypes were lower than those for clonotypes shared by all four donors. Naive subsets tended to show greater estimated richness than memory subsets.

A remark on this clone: Its antigen is unknown.

There are 16 residues in the CDR3. V shed 5 bases, J shed 6 bases, and the junction held 11 bases outside the gene matches. Germline CDR1 reads SEHNR; CDR2 reads FQNEAQ (reference sequence). Sequenced material: naive CD4+ T cells from PBMCs. The subset is: CD45RA+ positively selected. This chain connects TRBV7-9 to TRBJ1-4, with 8 positions matching TRBD1. The source is a man aged 18 to 30 in good health. Some clones in this sample may be carry-over from other donors' samples. The CDR3 spells CASSPGQGGMDEKLFF. In DNA, the CDR3 is TGTGCCAGCAGCCCAGGACAGGGTGGAATGGATGAAAAACTGTTTTTT.